These T cell receptor beta chains were read from a single sample in a study of blood T cell repertoires in COVID-19. Some clones are missing from TCRdb's copy, which holds only in-frame ones; the method was immunoSEQ multiplex PCR. The repertoire has just under 350,000 clones, around 90% of them found once; the top ten carry about 3.5%. Sequenced: peripheral blood. These receptors all stem from a woman aged 18-29 years who had recovered from COVID-19. CDR3s leave out the opening cysteine and the closing phenylalanine or tryptophan.

TRBJ2-2	TRBV5-1	ASSTTGSDGELF
TRBJ1-1	TRBV6-2/TRBV6-3	ASSGYLGQQVNTEAF
TRBJ2-5	TRBV6-2/TRBV6-3	ASSYGRGWKTQY
TRBJ1-3	TRBV5-6	ASSPQPGQGRDTIY
TRBJ2-1	TRBV27	ASKKIAGGYYNEQF
TRBJ2-1	TRBV6-2/TRBV6-3	ASSFDRREALDEQF
TRBJ1-5	TRBV10-2	ASSSGGNQPQH
TRBJ2-1	TRBV6-5	ASSYSGLAGGSEQF
TRBJ2-3	TRBV5-1	ASSLGGTSGDTQY
TRBJ1-1	TRBV29-1	SARTDEAF
TRBJ1-1	TRBV5-6	ASSGLGENTEAF
TRBJ2-5	TRBV12-5	ASGLNWGQQETQY
TRBJ1-6	TRBV19	ASSSTGPLH
TRBJ2-1	TRBV11-2	ASSLVGVSYNEQF
TRBJ2-3	TRBV4-3	ASSQDVAGGGDTQY
TRBJ2-1	TRBV27	ASSLSSLANEQF
TRBJ2-5	TRBV4-2	ASSALPVAGVEETQY
TRBJ1-2	TRBV6-5	ASRKTGTESYGYT
TRBJ1-1	TRBV7-9	ASSLPTEATEAF
TRBJ1-1	TRBV2	ASSERFERDTEAF
TRBJ2-1	TRBV10-2	ASSVEGGYNEQF
TRBJ2-5	TRBV11-2	ASSDGTSGSRETQY
TRBJ1-1	TRBV27	ASSSSGTAGTEAF
TRBJ1-3	TRBV6-5	ASSPRSSGNTIY
TRBJ2-2	TRBV28	ASRRTGDTGELF
TRBJ2-1	TRBV24-1	ATSGTGIYNEQF
TRBJ1-6	TRBV7-9	ASSWGQGNSPLH
TRBJ1-2	TRBV7-2	ASSLAGQGNYGYT
TRBJ1-3	TRBV7-9	ASSPQQEHTIY
TRBJ2-3	TRBV2	ASSGLAGLTDTQY
TRBJ2-1	TRBV5-1	ASSRTSGIRPSSYNEQF
TRBJ2-2	TRBV3-1/TRBV3-2	ASSQDGTSGVNTGELF
TRBJ1-1	TRBV9	ASSPRDGRRLGTEAF
TRBJ2-3	TRBV7-2	ASSLSLWEGLGTDTQY
TRBJ2-1	TRBV6-5	ASRSSGVHEQF
TRBJ1-4	TRBV5-5	ASSLASLNEKLF
TRBJ1-5	TRBV6-2/TRBV6-3	ASSPQGQGEQPQH
TRBJ2-5	TRBV5-1	ASSLMGAAGETQY
TRBJ2-5	TRBV5-6	ASTSKLAGGQETQY
TRBJ1-1	TRBV30	AWDRVREAF
TRBJ2-5	TRBV25-1	AGEDRARTQY